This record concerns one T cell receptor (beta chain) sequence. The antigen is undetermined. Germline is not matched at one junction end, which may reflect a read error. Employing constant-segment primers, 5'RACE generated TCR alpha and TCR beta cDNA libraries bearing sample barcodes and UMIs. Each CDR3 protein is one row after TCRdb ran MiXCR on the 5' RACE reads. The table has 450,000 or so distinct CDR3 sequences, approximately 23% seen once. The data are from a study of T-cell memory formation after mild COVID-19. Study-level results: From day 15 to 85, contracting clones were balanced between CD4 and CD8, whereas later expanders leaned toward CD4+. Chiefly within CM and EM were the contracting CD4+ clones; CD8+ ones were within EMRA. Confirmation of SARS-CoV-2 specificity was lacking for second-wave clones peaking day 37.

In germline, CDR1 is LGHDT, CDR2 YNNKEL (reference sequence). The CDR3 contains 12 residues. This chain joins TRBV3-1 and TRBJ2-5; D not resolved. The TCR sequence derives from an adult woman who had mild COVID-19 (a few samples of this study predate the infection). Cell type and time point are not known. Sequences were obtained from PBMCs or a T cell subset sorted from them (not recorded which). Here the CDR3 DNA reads TGTGACAGCAGCCAAGTGAAAGAGACCCAGTACTTC. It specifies CDSSQVKETQYF.